The rows below give T cell receptor beta chains drawn from one sample of a study of CD8 T cells in ankylosing spondylitis. From the 5' RACE reads, TCRdb called clonotypes with MiXCR, one entry per CDR3 protein. The sample carries about 330,000 distinct CDR3 sequences, 8% recorded once. The sequencing input was blood, either unsorted or a sorted T cell fraction (not recorded which). These receptor sequences come from a male donor with ankylosing spondylitis. Each CDR3 is given without its conserved first and last residue. Clone size is given for some rows only: seen once, a few or many times, or a class if the clone is expanded.

j_call: TRBJ2-5
v_call: TRBV25-1
clone_size: .
cdr3_aa: ASSEYGGKIETQY

j_call: TRBJ2-5
v_call: TRBV11-3
clone_size: few
cdr3_aa: ASSSSRGGTQY

j_call: TRBJ1-1
v_call: TRBV7-9
clone_size: many
cdr3_aa: ASSATGNTEAF

j_call: TRBJ2-1
v_call: TRBV7-9
clone_size: .
cdr3_aa: ASIQGGNNEQF

j_call: TRBJ2-5
v_call: TRBV4-1
clone_size: .
cdr3_aa: ASSSRSGAGETQY

j_call: TRBJ2-1
v_call: TRBV29-1
clone_size: few
cdr3_aa: SVDTRDSPHEQF

j_call: TRBJ2-3
v_call: TRBV6-1
clone_size: many
cdr3_aa: ASSDRLSTYTQY

j_call: TRBJ1-2
v_call: TRBV27
clone_size: .
cdr3_aa: ASSPGRWDNGYT

j_call: TRBJ2-7
v_call: TRBV7-7
clone_size: few
cdr3_aa: ASSLGGITDEQY

j_call: TRBJ2-7
v_call: TRBV28
clone_size: many
cdr3_aa: ASSQGLAGAYEQY

j_call: TRBJ2-5
v_call: TRBV12-3/TRBV12-4
clone_size: .
cdr3_aa: ASSLRTGLIQTQY

j_call: TRBJ1-2
v_call: TRBV20-1
clone_size: many
cdr3_aa: SVSVPYGYT

j_call: TRBJ2-5
v_call: TRBV5-1
clone_size: many
cdr3_aa: ASSPDTGPQETQY

j_call: TRBJ2-7
v_call: TRBV7-2
clone_size: .
cdr3_aa: ASSLEGTGVYEQY

j_call: TRBJ2-1
v_call: TRBV4-2
clone_size: many
cdr3_aa: ASSQDRAWTYNEQF

j_call: TRBJ2-5
v_call: TRBV29-1
clone_size: .
cdr3_aa: SVRDDQETQY

j_call: TRBJ2-1
v_call: TRBV12-3/TRBV12-4
clone_size: many
cdr3_aa: ASSTGTSGRYGDNEQF

j_call: TRBJ2-3
v_call: TRBV5-1
clone_size: .
cdr3_aa: ASSFAGGRDTQY

j_call: TRBJ2-1
v_call: TRBV4-2
clone_size: .
cdr3_aa: ASSQRPGDYNEQF

j_call: TRBJ1-6
v_call: TRBV20-1
clone_size: .
cdr3_aa: SAVPRGPYNSPLH

j_call: TRBJ2-1
v_call: TRBV10-3
clone_size: .
cdr3_aa: ATRLDYNEQF

j_call: TRBJ1-1
v_call: TRBV20-1
clone_size: few
cdr3_aa: SARPEGESWNTEAF

j_call: TRBJ2-5
v_call: TRBV5-1
clone_size: .
cdr3_aa: ACSIDRAETQY

j_call: TRBJ2-7
v_call: TRBV6-2/TRBV6-3
clone_size: .
cdr3_aa: ASSRPTTYEQY

j_call: TRBJ2-7
v_call: TRBV5-1
clone_size: .
cdr3_aa: ASSPGLDEQY

j_call: TRBJ1-1
v_call: TRBV29-1
clone_size: few
cdr3_aa: SVLRPPNTEAF

j_call: TRBJ2-5
v_call: TRBV7-3
clone_size: .
cdr3_aa: ASSLTPRGAGGQETQY

j_call: TRBJ2-1
v_call: TRBV20-1
clone_size: few
cdr3_aa: SPQRNGEQF

j_call: TRBJ2-1
v_call: TRBV2
clone_size: .
cdr3_aa: ASSEPFNNEQF

j_call: TRBJ1-2
v_call: TRBV5-1
clone_size: .
cdr3_aa: VSSDNNYGYT

j_call: TRBJ2-1
v_call: TRBV6-5
clone_size: .
cdr3_aa: ASSYGGSGRISYNEQF

j_call: TRBJ2-4
v_call: TRBV5-1
clone_size: .
cdr3_aa: ASSKGQAEAKNIQY

j_call: TRBJ1-4
v_call: TRBV28
clone_size: .
cdr3_aa: ASSLTEKLF

j_call: TRBJ2-1
v_call: TRBV4-3
clone_size: many
cdr3_aa: ASSQAVPGLAGVVYEQF

j_call: TRBJ1-4
v_call: TRBV4-1
clone_size: .
cdr3_aa: ASSQVYGAPANEKLF

j_call: TRBJ1-1
v_call: TRBV7-9
clone_size: .
cdr3_aa: ASSLESWNTEAF

j_call: TRBJ2-1
v_call: TRBV12-3/TRBV12-4
clone_size: .
cdr3_aa: ASSRQGEYNEQF

j_call: TRBJ2-1
v_call: TRBV29-1
clone_size: .
cdr3_aa: SVGGRGVSEQF

j_call: TRBJ2-7
v_call: TRBV19
clone_size: .
cdr3_aa: ASSIGSGAYEQY

j_call: TRBJ2-3
v_call: TRBV20-1
clone_size: .
cdr3_aa: SARSRTSSTDTQY

j_call: TRBJ2-5
v_call: TRBV10-3
clone_size: .
cdr3_aa: AISEGFQETQY

j_call: TRBJ2-2
v_call: TRBV7-6
clone_size: many
cdr3_aa: ASSLEYRVTGELF

j_call: TRBJ2-7
v_call: TRBV9
clone_size: .
cdr3_aa: ASSVDSYGTSYEQY

j_call: TRBJ1-2
v_call: TRBV9
clone_size: .
cdr3_aa: ASSVGPSNYGYT

j_call: TRBJ2-5
v_call: TRBV14
clone_size: .
cdr3_aa: ASSQTGLQETQY

j_call: TRBJ2-1
v_call: TRBV20-1
clone_size: .
cdr3_aa: SARGSGRARNEQF

j_call: TRBJ2-1
v_call: TRBV12-5
clone_size: .
cdr3_aa: ASGRLVSEQF

j_call: TRBJ2-5
v_call: TRBV4-2
clone_size: .
cdr3_aa: ASSRSLGDETQY

j_call: TRBJ1-4
v_call: TRBV12-3/TRBV12-4
clone_size: .
cdr3_aa: ASSSPPGQLF

j_call: TRBJ2-7
v_call: TRBV5-8
clone_size: many
cdr3_aa: ASSLGAGRSYEQY

j_call: TRBJ2-7
v_call: TRBV28
clone_size: .
cdr3_aa: ASSLGADYEQY

j_call: TRBJ2-6
v_call: TRBV20-1
clone_size: few
cdr3_aa: SASKTWRQGATGANVLT

j_call: TRBJ2-1
v_call: TRBV7-9
clone_size: many
cdr3_aa: ASSSGLAGGNEQF